The rows below give T cell receptor beta chains drawn from one sample of a study of regulatory T cells in long-lasting Graves disease. TCRdb reprocessed the multiplex PCR reads via MiXCR and lists one record per CDR3 protein. The profile shows roughly 220,000 distinct CDR3 sequences, 18% of them singletons. Sequences were derived from peripheral blood mononuclear cells (PBMCs), sampled at new diagnosis, from a patient treated with antithyroid drugs. The receptors here all came from a female donor with Graves disease. The conserved cysteine and the conserved F or W are not part of the CDR3 here. A D gene is named only where the DNA matches it firmly. The listing skips clone size in some rows; elsewhere it reads once, few, many or a size class.

J | D | V | size | CDR3
TRBJ1-5 | NA | TRBV5-1 | many | ASSLEGYSNQPQH
TRBJ2-7 | TRBD2 | TRBV5-4 | few | ASSTYSGTGEQY
TRBJ2-7 | TRBD1 | TRBV20-1 | many | SARSGQPYEQY
TRBJ1-5 | NA | TRBV28 | many | ASSLFGINSNQPQH
TRBJ2-1 | NA | TRBV28 | NA | ASNLRLGAWDEQF
TRBJ2-2 | TRBD2 | TRBV5-6 | NA | ASSPPGGGRPNTGELF
TRBJ2-5 | NA | TRBV18 | many | ASSPPTTETQY
TRBJ1-2 | TRBD1 | TRBV19 | many | ATRTGGIINYGYT
TRBJ1-1 | NA | TRBV28 | NA | ASNEGGVNTEAF
TRBJ1-2 | TRBD1 | TRBV7-9 | NA | ASSPGTGVRDYGYT
TRBJ1-1 | NA | TRBV28 | many | AISLPGRGTEAF
TRBJ2-1 | TRBD1 | TRBV9 | NA | ASSEQTGVDSYNEQF
TRBJ2-7 | NA | TRBV20-1 | many | SARELAGEQY
TRBJ2-7 | NA | TRBV25-1 | NA | ASSEFSGAKMDEQY
TRBJ2-1 | NA | TRBV12-5 | many | ASGLGGGSAFDEQF
TRBJ2-1 | NA | TRBV28 | many | ASSFEGPDGYNEQF
TRBJ2-1 | NA | TRBV9 | NA | ASSVAGTAYNEQF
TRBJ2-1 | TRBD1 | TRBV28 | NA | ASSPLTGVIGSNEQF
TRBJ2-7 | NA | TRBV30 | many | AWSVPWRGYYEQY
TRBJ2-3 | TRBD1 | TRBV13 | many | ASSATGVGTTGTDTQY
TRBJ2-1 | TRBD2 | TRBV18 | many | ASSSGASGRRDEQF
TRBJ2-1 | TRBD1 | TRBV24-1 | many | ATSDLGTGGYNEQF